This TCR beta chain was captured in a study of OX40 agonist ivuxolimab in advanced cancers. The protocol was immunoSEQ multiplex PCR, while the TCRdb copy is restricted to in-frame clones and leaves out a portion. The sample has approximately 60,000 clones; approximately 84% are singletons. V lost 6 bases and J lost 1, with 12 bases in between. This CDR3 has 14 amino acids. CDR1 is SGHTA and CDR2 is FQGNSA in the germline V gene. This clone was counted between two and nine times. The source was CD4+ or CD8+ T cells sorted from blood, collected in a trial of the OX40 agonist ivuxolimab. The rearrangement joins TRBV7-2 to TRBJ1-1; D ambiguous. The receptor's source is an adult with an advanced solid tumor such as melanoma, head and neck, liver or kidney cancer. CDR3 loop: CASRSPIGNTEAFF. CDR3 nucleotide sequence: TGTGCCAGCAGGTCCCCTATAGGGAACACTGAAGCTTTCTTT.